This TCR beta chain was sequenced in a study of blood T cell repertoires in COVID-19. On the study more broadly: COVID-19 samples from acute and convalescent phases originated in the United States, Italy and Spain. T cells, B-cell-depleted T cells, or PBMCs supplied cDNA or gDNA.

This clone showed up just once. Other DNA sequences in this specimen translate into the identical CDR3. Per the authors' pipeline: For nucleated cells, counts were estimated from reference gene primer amplification. Assay used: immunoSEQ multiplex PCR; TCRdb lists only in-frame clones, some missing. V and J calls and clone size are as listed in that table; D and trimming were resolved from the DNA. Altogether hundreds of thousands of clones are present, more than 80% being singletons, with the ten largest covering 1.4%. Germline trimming cut 5 bases from V and 4 bases from J; bases unmatched to any gene: 1. This CDR3 is 12 amino acids long. Germline CDR1 reads SEHNR; CDR2 reads FQNEAQ (reference sequence).

Input material: peripheral blood. This receptor was taken from a woman aged 30 to 39 with active or convalescent COVID-19. V is TRBV7-9 and J is TRBJ1-2, with 7 bases matching TRBD1. In nucleotides, the CDR3 is TGTGCCAGCAGCCGGGACAGCTATGGCTACACCTTC. Translated: CASSRDSYGYTF.